Following are 8 T cell receptor beta chains from one sample sequenced in a study of blood T cell repertoires in COVID-19. The repertoire was sequenced with immunoSEQ multiplex PCR; TCRdb's copy has only in-frame clones and lacks some. The sample has about 180,000 clones, 85% to 90% seen once. Source material: PBMCs or T cells enriched from blood (not recorded which). All receptors derive from a man between 40 and 49 years old who had recovered from COVID-19.

The CDR3 DNA follows: TGTGCCAGCAGCGAACAGGCGGCCGACGGTGAAGCTTTCTTT. Protein product: CASSEQAADGEAFF. The chain carries TRBV9 and TRBJ1-1; possibly TRBD1 for D (5 bases). The CDR3 is 14 residues long. Germline lookup yields CDR1 SGDLS and CDR2 YYNGEE. Trimming cost V 3 bases and J 7 bases, with 16 bases left between them.

The V and J genes are TRBV19 and TRBJ2-7; TRBD1 matches 10 bases. CDR1 and CDR2 from the germline V gene are LNHDA and SQIVND (reference sequence). The CDR3 totals 16 residues. V lost 1 base to trimming and J lost 2 bases; unmatched junction nucleotides: 5. The CDR3 loop is CASSIGLGTGAYEQYF. The DNA for the CDR3 is TGTGCCAGTAGTATAGGTCTGGGGACAGGGGCCTACGAGCAGTACTTC.

This sequence joins TRBV7-9 and TRBJ1-1; D perhaps matches TRBD1 (5 bases). Trimming stripped 3 bases from V and 4 bases from J, with 15 bases between. Germline V CDR1 and CDR2: SEHNR, FQNEAQ (reference sequence). The CDR3 runs to 15 residues. The CDR3, as DNA: TGTGCCAGCAGCTTCCCCAGGGAAAGGGCCACTGAAGCTTTCTTT. Its translation: CASSFPRERATEAFF.

Remarks on this clone: Germline is not matched at one junction end, which may reflect a read error. V is TRBV6-5 and J is TRBJ1-2, with unresolved D. The CDR3 extends over 13 amino acids. The germline V gene encodes CDR1 MNHEY and CDR2 SVGAGI. CDR3 sequence reads: CASSLTGLYGYTF. The CDR3 bases are TGTGCCAGCAGCCTGACTGGCCTCTATGGTTACACCTTC.

This sequence joins TRBV24-1 and TRBJ1-5; tentative D call: TRBD1 (5 bases). Trimming pared 4 bases from V and 4 bases from J, leaving 10 bases between. The V gene's germline CDR1 is KGHDR and CDR2 SFDVKD. The CDR3 runs 14 residues. CDR3 coding DNA: TGTGCCACCAGTGAGGGGGACTGGAATCAGCCCCAGCATTTT. This encodes CATSEGDWNQPQHF.

V gene TRBV2 combines with J gene TRBJ1-5; tentatively, D is TRBD1 (6 bases). The CDR3 has 17 residues. The V and J ends lost 8 bases and 1 base respectively, with 21 bases between them. Germline V lookup: CDR1 SNHLY, CDR2 FYNNEI. CDR3 coding DNA: TGTGCCAGCGAGGGGCGTGGGGGCCGGGTAAGCAATCAGCCCCAGCATTTT. Translated, it gives CASEGRGGRVSNQPQHF.

This sequence joins TRBV6-1 and TRBJ1-6; perhaps TRBD1 as D (5 bases). Germline V lookup: CDR1 MNHNS, CDR2 SASEGT. This CDR3 has 14 residues. The ends were cut back, 2 bases at V and 9 bases at J, with 11 bases in the middle. This CDR3 is CASSELRRASPLHF. Here the CDR3 DNA reads TGTGCCAGCAGTGAACTCCGCAGGGCTTCACCCCTCCACTTT.

This rearrangement joins TRBV18 to TRBJ1-4; no definite D call. The CDR3 contains 14 residues. V lost 5 bases and J 7 bases, leaving 14 bases between the germline ends. CDR1 KGHSH and CDR2 LQKENI come from the germline V gene. The CDR3 protein is CASSDGAGTEKLFF. The CDR3 DNA sequence: TGTGCCAGCTCAGACGGAGCGGGAACTGAAAAACTGTTTTTT.